The next 18 T cell receptor beta chains were all read from a single sample in a study of blood T cell repertoires in COVID-19 (dated by TCRdb to about 2020). Preparation of the library involved the immunoSEQ multiplex PCR assay. In TCRdb, the immuneACCESS table is reduced to in-frame sequences with V and J assigned. These tables do not hold every clone; where another copy was compared, an unresolved V gene accounts for under half, and the others remain unexplained. The sample yields about 100,000 clones; roughly nine tenths were counted once. Roughly 1.9% of the sample is held by the ten biggest clonotypes. The material sequenced was peripheral blood. The receptors come from a man aged 45-65 years with active COVID-19.

This clone has only a few counts. The chain links TRBV5-1 to TRBJ2-1, with D hard to call. V was pared by 0 bases and J by 7 bases, with 11 bases between. The length of the CDR3 is 14 residues. Germline V gene lookup returns CDR1 SGHRS and CDR2 YFSETQ. CDR3 protein: CASSLGSNRNEQFF. The CDR3 DNA is TGCGCCAGCAGCTTGGGTTCTAACCGAAATGAGCAGTTCTTC. The whole variable domain, remainder taken from reference TRBV5-1 and TRBJ2-1, is KAGVTQTPRYLIKTRGQQVTLSCSPISGHRSVSWYQQTPGQGLQFLFEYFSETQRNKGNFPGRFSGRQFSNSRSEMNVSTLELGDSALYLCASSLGSNRNEQFFGPGTRLTVL.

V and J are TRBV6-6 and TRBJ2-4, with a tentative D call TRBD1 (6 bases). The CDR3 has 15 residues. From germline, CDR1 is MNHNY and CDR2 SVGAGI (reference sequence). The germline V and J ends were trimmed by 1 base and 8 bases, with 15 bases remaining between them. CDR3 in DNA: TGTGCCAGCAGTTACTTCGGGCAGGGGACGGACATTCAGTACTTC. It translates to CASSYFGQGTDIQYF.

The chain has TRBV24-1 and TRBJ2-3; 10 bases map to TRBD1. CDR1 is KGHDR and CDR2 is SFDVKD in the germline V gene. The CDR3 is 16 residues long. V shed 4 bases, J shed 2 bases, and the junction held 5 bases outside the gene matches. CDR3 loop: CATSDAGQGFTDTQYF. The DNA of the CDR3 is TGTGCCACCAGTGACGCGGGACAGGGGTTCACAGATACGCAGTATTTT.

The rearrangement links TRBV2 to TRBJ2-3, with TRBD2 identical over 15 bases. Trimming cost V 5 bases and J 1 base; bases outside gene matches: 13. Germline CDR1 reads SNHLY; CDR2 reads FYNNEI. This CDR3 comprises 20 residues. The DNA of the CDR3 is TGTGCCAGCAGTACTGGACTAGCGGGGGGGCCGGCGGGTGGCACAGATACGCAGTATTTT. Translation: CASSTGLAGGPAGGTDTQYF.

The V gene is TRBV14, the J gene TRBJ2-2; D not certain. The CDR3 spans 17 residues. Per the germline V gene, CDR1 is SGHDN and CDR2 is FVKESK. The germline V and J ends were trimmed by 4 bases and 0 bases, with 15 bases remaining between them. Here the CDR3 reads CASSLTRKASNTGELFF. CDR3 coding DNA: TGTGCCAGCAGCCTAACCCGAAAAGCCTCGAACACCGGGGAGCTGTTTTTT. Drawing the rest from reference TRBV14 and TRBJ2-2, the complete variable domain is EAGVTQFPSHSVIEKGQTVTLRCDPISGHDNLYWYRRVMGKEIKFLLHFVKESKQDESGMPNNRFLAERTGGTYSTLKVQPAELEDSGVYFCASSLTRKASNTGELFFGEGSRLTVL.

The chain employs TRBV6-1 and TRBJ2-2; 9 bases line up with TRBD2. CDR1 is MNHNS and CDR2 is SASEGT in the germline V gene. This CDR3 has 16 amino acids. Trimming cost V 3 bases and J 5 bases; bases outside gene matches: 7. The CDR3 DNA is TGTGCCAGCAGTGAGCGGGGGGGGAGGAGGACCGGGGAGCTGTTTTTT. Its protein product is CASSERGGRRTGELFF.

CDR3 residues: CATRTSGGAGETQYF. For the CDR3, the DNA is TGTGCCACCCGGACTAGCGGGGGGGCCGGTGAGACCCAGTACTTC. The rearrangement joins TRBV6-6 to TRBJ2-5; 15 bases are shared with TRBD2. This CDR3 has 15 amino acids. Losses at the gene ends were 10 bases for V and 5 bases for J; bases not matched to a gene: 8. CDR1 is MNHNY, CDR2 SVGAGI, per germline (reference sequence).

The chain employs TRBV6-5 and TRBJ1-2, with no clear D. This CDR3 comprises 12 residues. The V gene lost 6 bases and the J gene lost 5 bases, with 10 bases spanning the gap. Germline values: CDR1 MNHEY, CDR2 SVGAGI. CDR3 residues: CASSRFRYGYTF. Written as DNA, the CDR3 is TGTGCCAGCAGCCGGTTCCGGTATGGCTACACCTTC.

This chain uses TRBV4-1 with TRBJ1-3; unclear D gene. CDR1 MGHRA and CDR2 YSYEKL come from the germline V gene. Between the trimmed V and J ends, which lost 4 bases and 4 bases, there was a span of 5 bases. This CDR3 is 12 amino acids long. DNA for the CDR3: TGCGCCAGCAGCCCCCTCGGAAACACCATATATTTT. This encodes CASSPLGNTIYF.

This chain links TRBV7-6 with TRBJ2-1, with 11 positions matching TRBD2. This CDR3 has 17 residues. V lost 6 bases and J lost 6; bases outside the gene matches: 13. The germline V gene has CDR1 SGHVS and CDR2 FNYEAQ. The chain's CDR3 is CASSLGRTSGGLNEQFF. The DNA for the CDR3 is TGTGCCAGCAGTCTAGGGAGAACTAGCGGGGGCCTCAATGAGCAGTTCTTC.

This chain uses TRBV7-8 with TRBJ2-1, with D maybe TRBD2 (6 bases). This CDR3 has 16 amino acids. V was trimmed by 2 bases and J by 0 bases, leaving 11 bases between them. Germline CDR1 reads SGHVS; CDR2 reads FQNEAQ. The CDR3 loop is CASSLLARSSYNEQFF. CDR3 in DNA: TGTGCCAGCAGCTTACTAGCGCGAAGCTCCTACAATGAGCAGTTCTTC.

V usage is TRBV6-5 and J usage is TRBJ2-2, with D maybe TRBD1 (6 bases). The V gene's germline CDR1 is MNHEY and CDR2 SVGAGI. This CDR3 comprises 15 residues. V was clipped by 6 bases and J by 4 bases, with 15 bases between them. The CDR3 DNA reads TGTGCCAGCAGGGTGGGACACCAAGCCACCGGGGAGCTGTTTTTT. Encoded protein: CASRVGHQATGELFF.

The chain has TRBV11-3 and TRBJ2-1, with TRBD2 matching over 9 bases. After removal of 1 base from V and 2 bases from J, the junction contained 12 bases not matched to a gene. The CDR3 has 19 amino acids. Germline V lookup: CDR1 SGHNT, CDR2 YENEEA. This CDR3 reads CASSLARGTSGRTYNEQFF. The CDR3 DNA sequence: TGTGCCAGCAGCTTAGCCCGGGGGACGAGCGGGAGGACCTACAATGAGCAGTTCTTC.

This chain uses TRBV7-3 with TRBJ1-1; 9 bases align to TRBD1. The CDR3 loop spans 16 amino acids. CDR1 SGHTA and CDR2 FQGTGA come from the germline V gene. V lost 0 bases to trimming and J lost 1 base; unmatched junction nucleotides: 3. CDR3 protein: CASSLTVGQGNTEAFF. The CDR3, as DNA: TGTGCCAGCAGCTTAACCGTGGGACAGGGGAACACTGAAGCTTTCTTT.

J is TRBJ2-5 and V is TRBV11-2, with 8 positions matching TRBD2. The length of the CDR3 is 16 residues. The V segment lost 6 bases and the J segment 5 bases; nucleotides outside the gene matches: 14. Germline-derived CDR1 and CDR2 are SGHAT and FQNNGV. The CDR3 loop reads CASSPGRGAVRETQYF. CDR3 coding DNA: TGTGCCAGCAGTCCAGGGCGGGGGGCCGTTAGGGAGACCCAGTACTTC.

This clone was seen more than once but under ten times. The rearrangement joins TRBV2 to TRBJ2-7; weak D call: TRBD1 (6 bases). In germline, CDR1 is SNHLY, CDR2 FYNNEI. V was cut by 7 bases and J by 0 bases, with 13 bases left in between. There are 14 residues in the CDR3. CDR3 sequence (DNA): TGTGCCAGCACCAAAGGGGGAGACTCCTACGAGCAGTACTTC. Translated, it gives CASTKGGDSYEQYF.

This chain connects TRBV19 to TRBJ1-2, with 9 bases fitting TRBD1. CDR1 is LNHDA and CDR2 is SQIVND in the germline V gene (reference sequence). Losses at the gene ends were 6 bases for V and 3 bases for J; bases not matched to a gene: 5. The CDR3 consists of 14 residues. The CDR3 nucleotides are TGTGCCAGTAGCCGAGACAGGGGGTACTATGGCTACACCTTC. As protein: CASSRDRGYYGYTF.

The chain joins TRBV5-1 to TRBJ1-2; 7 nucleotides agree with TRBD1. In germline, CDR1 is SGHRS, CDR2 YFSETQ. V was pared by 7 bases and J by 8 bases, with 20 bases of the junction left unmatched. CDR3 length: 16 amino acids. CDR3 DNA sequence: TGCGCCAGCGCCCTGAGCCCGGGACAGCTCTCAAGAGGCTACACCTTC. It specifies CASALSPGQLSRGYTF.